The sequence of this T cell receptor beta chain was determined in a study of monozygotic twins with inflammatory bowel disease. Study results and caveats: TCRbeta diversity (inverse Simpson) was lower in IBD patients than in healthy co-twins.

As to this clonotype: Its antigen is currently unknown.

Looked up from germline, CDR1 is SGHAT and CDR2 is FQNNGV. This CDR3 has 19 residues. TCRdb processed the 5' RACE reads again and assigns one entry to each CDR3 protein, with no DNA. The sample holds some 300,000 distinct CDR3 sequences. V usage is TRBV11-2 and J usage is TRBJ1-2; the TCRdb call, TRBD1, lacks DNA for checking. The sequenced sample consisted of blood. This TCR was sampled from a human donor with ulcerative colitis or Crohn's disease, or a healthy co-twin of an affected twin (not recorded which). CDR3 sequence reads: CASSPGQGFLTTTFYGYTF.